These 13 T cell receptor beta chains share one sample of origin, sequenced in a study of T cells in localized non-small cell lung cancer. Only in-frame clones appear in the TCRdb table, and some are missing; sequencing was by immunoSEQ multiplex PCR. Among around 100,000 clones listed, approximately 86% were seen once. The source material was peripheral blood, sampled before any cancer treatment. Receptor source: a man aged 35-69 years with stage I squamous cell lung carcinoma.

V gene TRBV5-1 combines with J gene TRBJ2-6; D call uncertain. Between the trimmed V and J ends, which lost 2 bases and 1 base, there was a span of 4 bases. The CDR3 sequence is 14 residues long. Germline loops: CDR1 SGHRS, CDR2 YFSETQ. In DNA form, the CDR3 reads TGCGCCAGCAGCTTTAGTTCTGGGGCCAACGTCCTGACTTTC. Residues: CASSFSSGANVLTF.

This clone has a single count. V and J are TRBV5-5 and TRBJ2-7; TRBD1 matches at 8 bases. This CDR3 spans 13 amino acids. Trimming took 5 bases from V and 4 from J; bases not matched to a gene: 5. Germline V gene lookup returns CDR1 SGHKS and CDR2 YYEKEE (reference sequence). The CDR3 loop is CASSRDRLYEQYF. As DNA, the CDR3 is TGTGCCAGCAGTCGGGACAGGTTATACGAGCAGTACTTC.

The chain combines TRBV4-1 with TRBJ2-2; 10 bases map to TRBD1. Trimming removed 3 bases from V and 6 bases from J; junction bases left unmatched: 1. CDR1 is MGHRA and CDR2 is YSYEKL in the germline V gene. This CDR3 spans 14 amino acids. For the CDR3, the DNA is TGCGCCAGCAGCCATGGACAGGGGGCCGGGGAGCTGTTTTTT. This translates into CASSHGQGAGELFF.

The J gene is TRBJ1-1, the V gene TRBV7-9; D may be TRBD1 (5 bases). Trimming cost V 5 bases and J 4 bases, with 8 bases left between them. This CDR3 region has 12 residues. The germline V gene encodes CDR1 SEHNR and CDR2 FQNEAQ (reference sequence). CDR3 amino acids: CASSPQGTEAFF. The CDR3 DNA reads as TGTGCCAGCAGCCCTCAGGGCACTGAAGCTTTCTTT.

The DNA of the CDR3 is TGTGCCAGCAGGAGAAGGGACAGGGCAGACGAAAAACTGTTTTTT. Translated: CASRRRDRADEKLFF. The gene calls are TRBV6-5 and TRBJ1-4; 9 bases fit TRBD1. From germline, CDR1 is MNHEY and CDR2 SVGAGI. The CDR3 has 15 amino acids. The ends lost 6 bases at V and 8 bases at J; junction bases unmatched: 10.

The chain recombines TRBV11-3 with TRBJ2-1; D remains ambiguous. Trimming took off 0 bases at V and 0 bases at J, with 9 bases between the two ends. CDR3 length equals 16 residues. CDR1 and CDR2 (germline): SGHNT, YENEEA. CDR3 in DNA: TGTGCCAGCAGCTTAGATCAAGGCCACTCCTACAATGAGCAGTTCTTC. Translated: CASSLDQGHSYNEQFF.

The chain employs TRBV5-8 and TRBJ1-2; TRBD1 matches at 7 bases. Trimming took 4 bases from V and 3 from J; bases not matched to a gene: 3. CDR1 SGHTS and CDR2 YDEGEE come from the germline V gene. The CDR3 runs to 13 residues. CDR3 coding DNA: TGTGCCAGCAGCGCTGGACAGGACTATGGCTACACCTTC. It encodes CASSAGQDYGYTF.

This clone was counted a single time. The chain employs TRBV21-1 and TRBJ1-1. TRBV21-1 is termed a pseudogene. The CDR3 covers 16 residues. The CDR3: CASRTYIVTIRTEAFF. CDR3 bases: TGTGCCAGCAGAACATATATAGTCACAATTCGCACTGAAGCTTTCTTT.

The chain links TRBV6-1 to TRBJ1-1; weak D call: TRBD1 (6 bases). Looked up from germline, CDR1 is MNHNS and CDR2 is SASEGT. The CDR3 is made up of 13 amino acids. The V end was cut by 4 bases, the J end by 8 bases, with 14 bases between. The CDR3 loop reads CASSVTGGPEAFF. CDR3 bases: TGTGCCAGCAGTGTGACCGGGGGCCCGGAAGCTTTCTTT.

The chain has TRBV4-1 and TRBJ1-4; 8 bases align to TRBD1. From germline, CDR1 is MGHRA and CDR2 YSYEKL. V was pared by 3 bases and J by 8 bases, with 8 bases of the junction left unmatched. The CDR3 runs to 15 residues. CDR3 protein: CASSHRTGRGEKLFF. CDR3 DNA: TGCGCCAGCAGCCATCGGACAGGGAGAGGGGAAAAACTGTTTTTT.

This CDR3 is CASSPDREVTYEQYF. CDR3 bases: TGTGCCAGCAGCCCGGACAGGGAGGTCACCTACGAGCAGTACTTC. This rearrangement joins TRBV7-9 to TRBJ2-7; 8 bases are shared with TRBD1. Germline V lookup: CDR1 SEHNR, CDR2 FQNEAQ (reference sequence). The ends lost 5 bases at V and 2 bases at J; junction bases unmatched: 8. The CDR3 loop spans 15 amino acids.

The genes are TRBV4-1 and TRBJ2-5; no reliable D call. Trimming pared 1 base from V and 7 bases from J, leaving 16 bases between. The CDR3 runs 15 residues. The germline V gene has CDR1 MGHRA and CDR2 YSYEKL. CDR3 DNA sequence: TGCGCCAGCAGCCAAGGGACCGCGGACGGTGGGACCCAGTACTTC. Its protein is CASSQGTADGGTQYF.

The V and J genes are TRBV7-2 and TRBJ2-5; D gene uncertain. The CDR3 extends over 16 amino acids. Trimming left V 0 bases short and J 2 bases short, with 13 bases between. Germline CDR1 reads SGHTA; CDR2 reads FQGNSA. As DNA, the CDR3 is TGTGCCAGCAGCTTAGCGCCCCAATGGGGACAAGAGACCCAGTACTTC. Residues: CASSLAPQWGQETQYF.